This T cell receptor (beta chain) was sequenced in a study of blood T cell repertoires in COVID-19. Study as a whole: The samples span acute and convalescent COVID-19 from the United States, Italy and Spain.

Clones were read by immunoSEQ multiplex PCR, and TCRdb kept only the in-frame ones, dropping some. Of about 230,000 clones listed, 85% to 90% are singletons. The CDR3 loop spans 18 amino acids. Germline CDR1 is MGHRA and CDR2 is YSYEKL. V shed 3 bases, J shed 2 bases, and the junction held 10 bases outside the gene matches. The sequence was obtained from a man aged 45-65 years with COVID-19, enrolled during active disease. The chain has TRBV4-1 and TRBJ2-3, with 11 positions matching TRBD1. The specimen was peripheral blood. The CDR3 protein is CASSHRPRDRGSTDTQYF. CDR3 coding DNA: TGCGCCAGCAGCCATCGGCCCCGGGACAGGGGGTCCACAGATACGCAGTATTTT.